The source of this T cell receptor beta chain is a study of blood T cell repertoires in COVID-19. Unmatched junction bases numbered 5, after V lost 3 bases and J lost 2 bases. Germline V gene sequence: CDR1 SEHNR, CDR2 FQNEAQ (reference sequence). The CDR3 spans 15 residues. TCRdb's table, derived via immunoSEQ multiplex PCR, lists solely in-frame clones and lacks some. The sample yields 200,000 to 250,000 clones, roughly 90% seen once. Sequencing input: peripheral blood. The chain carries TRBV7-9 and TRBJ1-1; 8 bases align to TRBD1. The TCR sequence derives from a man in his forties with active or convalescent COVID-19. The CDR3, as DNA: TGTGCCAGCAGCTTTTTCGACAGGGGCAACACTGAAGCTTTCTTT. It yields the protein CASSFFDRGNTEAFF.